This entry describes one T cell receptor beta chain. Original processing notes: By means of reference gene primer amplification, nucleated cell counts were estimated. The method was immunoSEQ multiplex PCR; TCRdb's version includes in-frame clones alone and lacks a portion of them. V, J and clone size reflect that table, while D and trimming were determined from the DNA. The sample has approximately 390,000 clones, around 87% seen once. These data originate in a study of blood T cell repertoires in COVID-19. Across the study: Some COVID-19 samples were acute and others convalescent; all came from the United States, Italy and Spain.

The CDR3 is 16 residues long. V dropped 1 base and J dropped 6; count of bases not matched to a gene: 10. Germline values: CDR1 LGHNT, CDR2 FRNRAP. The Seattle patients joined while their infection was active and were tracked longitudinally afterward. The sequenced material came from peripheral blood. The sequence derives from a woman aged 60-70 years with COVID-19, enrolled during active disease. The chain joins TRBV12-5 to TRBJ1-2, with TRBD1 matching 8 bases. CDR3: CASGLAPKDREDGYTF. For the CDR3, the DNA is TGTGCTAGTGGTTTGGCCCCTAAGGACAGGGAGGATGGCTACACCTTC. Based on the CDR3 plus reference TRBV12-5 and TRBJ1-2, the full variable domain is DARVTQTPRHKVTEMGQEVTMRCQPILGHNTVFWYRQTMMQGLELLAYFRNRAPLDDSGMPKDRFSAEMPDATLATLKIQPSEPRDSAVYFCASGLAPKDREDGYTFGSGTRLTVV.